A single sample gave rise to the 15 T cell receptor beta chains below, sequenced in a study of T cell changes during pregnancy in multiple sclerosis. The repertoire was sequenced with immunoSEQ multiplex PCR; TCRdb's copy has only in-frame clones and lacks some. The sample lists tens of thousands of clones, about 93% occurring once. Sequencing was performed on CD4+ T cells from peripheral blood mononuclear cells, taken in the first trimester of pregnancy. The receptors come from a female donor with multiple sclerosis, enrolled in a pregnancy study.

The CDR3 region is CASSPHRDSYEQYF. For the CDR3, the DNA is TGTGCCAGCAGCCCCCACCGGGACAGCTACGAGCAGTACTTC. The chain links TRBV11-3 to TRBJ2-7; 7 bases align to TRBD1. CDR1 and CDR2 from the germline V gene are SGHNT and YENEEA. This CDR3 has 14 amino acids. The V and J ends lost 5 bases and 3 bases, in that order; junction bases with no gene match: 7.

This chain joins TRBV6-1 and TRBJ2-7; a possible D gene is TRBD1 (5 bases). The germline CDR1 and CDR2 sequences are MNHNS and SASEGT. V dropped 0 bases and J dropped 5 bases, with 20 bases sitting between them. The CDR3 consists of 17 residues. The CDR3 nucleotides read TGTGCCAGCAGTGAAGCTAAGGGTAACCCTTGGGGCGACGAGCAGTACTTC. This encodes CASSEAKGNPWGDEQYF.

The CDR3 coding sequence is TGCGCCAGCAGTCGAGAGGAGGGGGCGAAGGATATCTACGAGCAGTACTTC. This codes for CASSREEGAKDIYEQYF. The chain is built from TRBV23-1 and TRBJ2-7; tentatively, D is TRBD1 (7 bases). TRBV23-1 qualifies as an ORF whose function is uncertain. V lost 4 bases to trimming and J lost 3 bases, with 22 bases between them. The CDR3 is made up of 17 amino acids.

The gene calls are TRBV19 and TRBJ2-1; TRBD1 is a possible D gene (6 bases). V lost 4 bases and J lost 10, with 14 bases in between. The germline CDR1 and CDR2 sequences are LNHDA and SQIVND (reference sequence). This CDR3 is built from 13 residues. CDR3: CASSRNRDREQFF. In DNA, the CDR3 is TGTGCCAGTAGTAGAAACAGGGACCGGGAGCAGTTCTTC.

The chain links TRBV5-8 to TRBJ2-1; TRBD2 is a possible D gene (6 bases). The CDR3 has 13 residues. Trimming removed 8 bases at V and 3 bases at J, with 12 bases between. Germline loops: CDR1 SGHTS, CDR2 YDEGEE. The CDR3 loop reads CARGGFSYNEQFF. In DNA, the CDR3 is TGTGCCAGGGGAGGATTTAGCTACAATGAGCAGTTCTTC.

This clone was seen more than once but under ten times. The DNA is omitted, as the CDR3 cannot be located on it reliably, and the CDR3 follows TCRdb's listing. The chain combines TRBV13 with TRBJ1-1; the D call in the table, TRBD1, was not verified against the DNA. With termini counted, the CDR3 has 14 amino acids. CDR1 is PRHDT, CDR2 FYEKMQ, per germline (reference sequence). The CDR3 region is CASSFRARDTEAFF.

The V call is TRBV9, the J call TRBJ2-7; TRBD1 might be the D (5 bases). Per germline, CDR1 SGDLS and CDR2 YYNGEE. The CDR3 loop spans 14 amino acids. The germline V and J ends were trimmed by 0 bases and 7 bases, with 14 bases remaining between them. DNA of the CDR3: TGTGCCAGCAGCGTAGACAGGTCCGTTGGTGAGCAGTACTTC. This translates into CASSVDRSVGEQYF.

The chain links TRBV6-6 to TRBJ1-5; D is uncertain. The CDR3 has 12 residues. The germline V gene encodes CDR1 MNHNY and CDR2 SVGAGI (reference sequence). V was trimmed by 6 bases and J by 9 bases, leaving 12 bases between them. The CDR3 protein is CASRPDGRPQHF. The CDR3 coding sequence is TGTGCCAGCAGACCTGACGGGAGGCCCCAGCATTTT.

This clone came up once. This rearrangement joins TRBV5-1 to TRBJ2-3; possible D gene TRBD1, 6 bases. The V end lost 0 bases, the J end lost 2 bases, and 10 bases lay between the germline ends. Germline CDR1 and CDR2: SGHRS and YFSETQ. The CDR3 contains 15 residues. CDR3 nucleotides: TGCGCCAGCAGCTTGGACAGGGACCTCACAGATACGCAGTATTTT. Encoded protein: CASSLDRDLTDTQYF.

The V gene is TRBV10-3, the J gene TRBJ1-1; 10 bases agree with TRBD1. CDR3 length: 12 residues. From germline, CDR1 is ENHRY and CDR2 SYGVKD. J gave up 4 bases and V 9 bases, and 2 bases lay outside the gene matches. This CDR3 reads CAIGTGATEAFF. The CDR3 nucleotides read TGTGCCATAGGGACAGGGGCCACTGAAGCTTTCTTT.

The CDR3 nucleotides read TGTGCCAGAAGCAATGGACAGGGGGCGCGTCTTTCACCCCTCCACTTT. Translated, it gives CARSNGQGARLSPLHF. The chain recombines TRBV5-3 with TRBJ1-6; TRBD1 matches 11 bases. TRBV5-3 belongs to the ORF category, with a function that is uncertain. This CDR3 contains 16 residues. J gave up 9 bases and V 4 bases, and 9 bases lay outside the gene matches.

The J gene is TRBJ2-7, the V gene TRBV14; 7 bases are a match to TRBD1. Germline V gene data show CDR1 as SGHDN and CDR2 as FVKESK. V lost 3 bases to trimming and J lost 2 bases; unmatched junction nucleotides: 7. This CDR3 comprises 15 residues. The CDR3 is CASSHNAGTAYEQYF. The CDR3 DNA reads TGTGCCAGCAGCCATAACGCCGGGACAGCCTACGAGCAGTACTTC.

The chain has TRBV9 and TRBJ2-2, with 8 bases lining up with TRBD1. Trimming removed 4 bases from V and 5 bases from J; junction bases left unmatched: 10. The CDR3 spans 16 residues. Germline CDR1 is SGDLS and CDR2 is YYNGEE. The CDR3 loop is CASSPGRGLNTGELFF. Written as DNA, the CDR3 is TGTGCCAGCAGCCCCGGCAGGGGGCTGAATACCGGGGAGCTGTTTTTT.

CDR3 residues: CAISESRQGDADTQYF. The CDR3 DNA is TGTGCCATCAGTGAGTCGAGACAGGGAGACGCAGATACGCAGTATTTT. The genes are TRBV10-3 and TRBJ2-3; TRBD1 matches 7 bases. Trimming cost V 0 bases and J 4 bases; bases outside gene matches: 7. This CDR3 has 16 amino acids. The germline CDR1 and CDR2 sequences are ENHRY and SYGVKD.

This sequence joins TRBV5-1 and TRBJ1-1; 8 nucleotides match TRBD1. The CDR3 has 17 amino acids. Germline trimming cut 6 bases from V and 0 bases from J; bases unmatched to any gene: 13. Germline V CDR1 and CDR2: SGHRS, YFSETQ. The CDR3: CASTARGQGAMNTEAFF. The CDR3 coding sequence is TGCGCCAGCACTGCACGTGGTCAGGGGGCGATGAACACTGAAGCTTTCTTT. The full variable domain, completed using reference TRBV5-1 and TRBJ1-1, is KAGVTQTPRYLIKTRGQQVTLSCSPISGHRSVSWYQQTPGQGLQFLFEYFSETQRNKGNFPGRFSGRQFSNSRSEMNVSTLELGDSALYLCASTARGQGAMNTEAFFGQGTRLTVV.